This T cell receptor beta chain comes out of a study of vaccination effects on CD4 cells after COVID-19 (dated by TCRdb to between 2022 and 2023). About the study as a whole: In the ViraFEST assay, PBMC were stimulated with viral peptide pools, and TCR sequencing was then used to find antigen-specific CD4+ T cell clonotypes based on their expansion. After vaccination, three convalescent patients were sampled both early (day +14) and late (day +241, +227, +161 respectively). Post-vaccine samples across the study were collected a median of 72 days after the second dose, with a range of 14 to 241. Each well held fewer than 2.5 million PBMC cultured in IMDM containing roughly 5% human AB serum, 8 to 10 IU/ml IL-2 and gentamicin, along with around 11 ug/ml peptides. SARS-CoV-2 spike-specific CD4+ TCR repertoires were compared before and after mRNA vaccination in COVID-19 convalescent patients and in infection-naive vaccine recipients. The full study included some eleven COVID-19 convalescent patients and several SARS-CoV-2-naive healthy vaccine recipients. In the study, cultures from other donors were sequenced using the Oncomine TCR Beta short-read assay on an Illumina iSeq 100. The full study reports these points: In convalescent patients, the post-vaccine spike-reactive repertoire consisted mainly of new vaccine-induced clones, largely distinct from infection-induced clones. The study was limited by a small number of convalescent patients and lacked early post-infection timepoints. Clones induced by infection and clones induced by vaccination both contracted markedly at late timepoints after vaccination, which fits with T cell responses waning over time.

Reading from cysteine to phenylalanine, the CDR3 counts 11 amino acids. The kept DNA is CDR3 alone, 33 bases in frame from the first base. The germline ends are 3 bases apart after V is trimmed by 4 bases and J by 3 bases. Via the germline V gene (reference sequence), CDR1 is SGHNT and CDR2 YYREEE. About this clone: Its binding antigen is unknown. No qualities accompany the bases; no much larger clone lies one base away.

Libraries were constructed by the immunoSEQ multiplex PCR assay. DNA from the CD4+ T cells that had been cultured and isolated underwent TCR beta CDR3 sequencing. Processing in the source paper ran as follows. Non-productive TCR sequences were removed, reads were trimmed to the CDR3 region, and CDR3s of at least 7 amino acids were retained. The MANAFEST web app was used to pick out antigen-specific clonotypes by comparing their expansion in peptide wells with that in reference cultures. To count as positive, a clone had to show expansion at FDR<0.05 compared with the reference and with all other wells, an odds ratio above 5, and a frequency above 0.1% in two replicate wells. Clonotypes significantly expanded in SARS-CoV-2 spike wells and in at least one common cold coronavirus spike condition were defined as cross-reactive. Using the stringdist R package, CDR3 similarity was measured by Levenshtein distance, and unrooted trees were constructed with ape in R 3.6.1. TCRdb holds this immuneACCESS table with in-frame rearrangements only. Some clones are missing; in checked studies, unresolved V genes explain under half, and the rest has no known cause. The V and J calls and clone size are taken from that table; D and trimming were inferred from the DNA. The sample table contains 30,000 to 35,000 clones; only one count was recorded for around 79% of them. Under 7.5% of the sample goes to the ten largest clones.

After 10 to 11 days of culture, CD4+ T cells were isolated with the EasySep CD4+ T cell isolation kit. Convalescent patients had PCR-confirmed SARS-CoV-2 infection between March and December 2020, before Alpha, Beta and Delta variants emerged in the United States. Two doses of either the BNT162b2 or the mRNA-1273 mRNA SARS-CoV-2 vaccine were administered to participants. On days 3 and 7, half of the culture medium was replaced with fresh IL-2-containing medium. Unless noted otherwise, every peptide stimulation condition was cultured in triplicate wells. Using Ficoll-Paque Plus gradient centrifugation, PBMC were separated from whole blood and then either used fresh or cryopreserved at -140C. The QIAamp micro DNA kit was used to extract genomic DNA from the cultured CD4+ T cells.

Here the sequenced sample was CD4+ T cells from PBMCs cultured without peptide, taken after COVID-19 vaccination. The chain is made from TRBV5-4 and TRBJ2-3; too little of a D gene remains to name it. The receptor was derived from a human donor who had a prior SARS-CoV-2 infection. At the DNA level, the sequence is TGTGCCAGCAGCCAGACAGATACGCAGTATTTT. Its amino acids are CASSQTDTQYF.